Sequencing of this T cell receptor (beta chain) was carried out in a study of CD8+CD57+ T cells in acquired aplastic anemia. Study in general: DNA from sorted CD4+ and CD8+ cells averaged around 3.5 ug. Healthy CD8+ samples averaged approximately 11 million reads. Study observations and caveats: In CD8+ cells, Simpson's diversity showed no significant difference between patients and controls. It was found that approximately 29 CD8+ CDR3 sequences were shared between patients and controls.

Trimming shortened V by 2 bases and J by 4 bases, and 15 bases separated the two germline ends. Germline V gene sequence: CDR1 SGHVS, CDR2 FNYEAQ. The CDR3 spans 15 residues. Researchers used genomic DNA as the template to profile TCR beta VDJ and CDR3. Each CDR3 protein gets one entry after TCRdb re-called the reads with MiXCR. Seen here are 400,000 to 450,000 distinct CDR3 sequences, 65% to 80% observed once, and the top ten hold approximately 4%. Notes on this clonotype: As yet, its antigen is unknown.

Sequencing used sorted CD4+, CD8+, or CD8+CD57+ T cells (not recorded which) from PBMCs. This TCR derives from a human donor in good health, serving as a control. V usage is TRBV7-6 and J usage is TRBJ2-7; the D gene is possibly TRBD1 (6 bases). Here the CDR3 reads CASSLLGQGVYEQYF. The CDR3 DNA reads as TGTGCCAGCAGCTTACTGGGACAAGGCGTTTACGAGCAGTACTTC.